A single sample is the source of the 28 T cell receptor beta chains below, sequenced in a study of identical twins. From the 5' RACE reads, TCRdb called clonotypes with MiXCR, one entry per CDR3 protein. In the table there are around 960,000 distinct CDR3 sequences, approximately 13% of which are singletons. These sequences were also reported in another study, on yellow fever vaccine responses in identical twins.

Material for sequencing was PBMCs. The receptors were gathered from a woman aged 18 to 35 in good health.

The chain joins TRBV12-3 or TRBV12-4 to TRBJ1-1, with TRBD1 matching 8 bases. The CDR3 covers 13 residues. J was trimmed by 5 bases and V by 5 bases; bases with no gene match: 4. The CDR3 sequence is CASSTGTGTEAFF. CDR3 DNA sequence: TGTGCCAGCAGTACCGGGACAGGAACTGAAGCTTTCTTT.

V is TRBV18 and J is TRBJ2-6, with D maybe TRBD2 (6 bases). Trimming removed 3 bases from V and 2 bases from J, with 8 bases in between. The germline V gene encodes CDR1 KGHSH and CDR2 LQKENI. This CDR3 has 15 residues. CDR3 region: CASSPRETGANVLTF. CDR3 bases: TGTGCCAGCTCACCCCGGGAGACTGGGGCCAACGTCCTGACTTTC.

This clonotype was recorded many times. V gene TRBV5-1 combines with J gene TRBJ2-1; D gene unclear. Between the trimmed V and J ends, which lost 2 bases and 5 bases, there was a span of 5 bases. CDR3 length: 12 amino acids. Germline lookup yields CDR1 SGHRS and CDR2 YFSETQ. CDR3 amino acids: CASSLNHNEQFF. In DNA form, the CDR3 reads TGCGCCAGCAGCTTAAACCACAATGAGCAGTTCTTC. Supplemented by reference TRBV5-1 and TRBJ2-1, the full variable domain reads KAGVTQTPRYLIKTRGQQVTLSCSPISGHRSVSWYQQTPGQGLQFLFEYFSETQRNKGNFPGRFSGRQFSNSRSEMNVSTLELGDSALYLCASSLNHNEQFFGPGTRLTVL.

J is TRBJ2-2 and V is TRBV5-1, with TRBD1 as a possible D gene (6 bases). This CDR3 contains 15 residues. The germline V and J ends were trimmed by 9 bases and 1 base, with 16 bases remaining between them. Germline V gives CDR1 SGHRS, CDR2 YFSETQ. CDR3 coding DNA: TGCGCCACCAGACAAACGGGACAGAACACCGGGGAGCTGTTTTTT. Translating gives CATRQTGQNTGELFF. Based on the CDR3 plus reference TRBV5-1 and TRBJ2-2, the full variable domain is KAGVTQTPRYLIKTRGQQVTLSCSPISGHRSVSWYQQTPGQGLQFLFEYFSETQRNKGNFPGRFSGRQFSNSRSEMNVSTLELGDSALYLCATRQTGQNTGELFFGEGSRLTVL.

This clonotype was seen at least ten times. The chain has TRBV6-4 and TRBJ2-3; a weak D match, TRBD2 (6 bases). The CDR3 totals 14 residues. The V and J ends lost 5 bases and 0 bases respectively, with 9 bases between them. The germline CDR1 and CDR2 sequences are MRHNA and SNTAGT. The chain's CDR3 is CASSSSASTDTQYF. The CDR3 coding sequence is TGTGCCAGCAGTTCTAGCGCTAGCACAGATACGCAGTATTTT.

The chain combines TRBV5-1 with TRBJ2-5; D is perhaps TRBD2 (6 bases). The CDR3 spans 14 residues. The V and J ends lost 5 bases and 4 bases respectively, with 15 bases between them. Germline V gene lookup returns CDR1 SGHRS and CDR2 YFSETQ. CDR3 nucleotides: TGCGCCAGCAGGGCCGGGACTTCGCCAGAGACCCAGTACTTC. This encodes CASRAGTSPETQYF.

The CDR3 sequence is CASSAGTALGKNIQYF. The CDR3 DNA reads TGCGCCAGCAGCGCTGGGACAGCCCTAGGCAAAAACATTCAGTACTTC. The chain carries TRBV5-1 and TRBJ2-4, with 7 bases lining up with TRBD1. CDR3 size: 16 residues. V was pared by 4 bases and J by 3 bases, with 10 bases of the junction left unmatched. Germline CDR1 is SGHRS and CDR2 is YFSETQ.

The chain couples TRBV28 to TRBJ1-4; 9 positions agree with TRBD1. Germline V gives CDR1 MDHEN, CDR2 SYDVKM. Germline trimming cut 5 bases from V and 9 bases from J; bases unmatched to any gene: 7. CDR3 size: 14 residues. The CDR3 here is CASSQPGTGKKLFF. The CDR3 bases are TGTGCCAGCAGTCAACCCGGGACAGGGAAAAAACTGTTTTTT.

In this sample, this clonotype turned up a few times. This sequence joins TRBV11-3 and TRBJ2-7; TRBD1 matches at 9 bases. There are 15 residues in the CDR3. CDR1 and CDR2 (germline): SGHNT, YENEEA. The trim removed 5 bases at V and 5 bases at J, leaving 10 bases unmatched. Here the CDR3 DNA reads TGTGCCAGCAGCGCCCGGACAGGGGATTCCCACGAGCAGTACTTC. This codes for CASSARTGDSHEQYF.

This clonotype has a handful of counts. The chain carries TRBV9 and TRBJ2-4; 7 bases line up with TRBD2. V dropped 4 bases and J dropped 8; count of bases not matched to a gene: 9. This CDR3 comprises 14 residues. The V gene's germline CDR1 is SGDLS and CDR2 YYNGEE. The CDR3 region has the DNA TGTGCCAGCAGCTTAGGGGAGGGGCCGGACATTCAGTACTTC. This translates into CASSLGEGPDIQYF.

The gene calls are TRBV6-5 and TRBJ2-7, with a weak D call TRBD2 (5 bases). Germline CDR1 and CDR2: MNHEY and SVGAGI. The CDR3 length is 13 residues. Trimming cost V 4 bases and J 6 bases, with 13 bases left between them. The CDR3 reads CASSFTGLSEQYV. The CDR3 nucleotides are TGTGCCAGCAGTTTCACCGGACTCTCCGAGCAGTACGTC.

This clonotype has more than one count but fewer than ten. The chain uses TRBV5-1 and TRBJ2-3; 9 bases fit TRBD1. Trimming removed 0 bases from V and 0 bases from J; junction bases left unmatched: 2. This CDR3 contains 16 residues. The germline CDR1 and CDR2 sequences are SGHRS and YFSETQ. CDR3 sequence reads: CASSLGQGVSTDTQYF. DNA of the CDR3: TGCGCCAGCAGCTTGGGACAGGGGGTGAGCACAGATACGCAGTATTTT.

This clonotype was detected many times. CDR3 in amino acids: CASSSTDLANIQYF. The CDR3 bases are TGCGCCAGCAGCTCCACAGACCTTGCAAACATTCAGTACTTC. The chain recombines TRBV5-1 with TRBJ2-4, with D uncertain. Between the trimmed V and J ends, which lost 3 bases and 6 bases, there was a span of 13 bases. Germline assignment: CDR1 SGHRS and CDR2 YFSETQ. This CDR3 has 14 amino acids.

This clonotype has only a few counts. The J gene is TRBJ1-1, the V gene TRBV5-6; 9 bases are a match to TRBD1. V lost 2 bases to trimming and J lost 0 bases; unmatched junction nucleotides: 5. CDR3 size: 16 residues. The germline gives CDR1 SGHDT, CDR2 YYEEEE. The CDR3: CASSFRTGVMNTEAFF. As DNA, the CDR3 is TGTGCCAGCAGCTTCCGGACAGGGGTTATGAACACTGAAGCTTTCTTT.

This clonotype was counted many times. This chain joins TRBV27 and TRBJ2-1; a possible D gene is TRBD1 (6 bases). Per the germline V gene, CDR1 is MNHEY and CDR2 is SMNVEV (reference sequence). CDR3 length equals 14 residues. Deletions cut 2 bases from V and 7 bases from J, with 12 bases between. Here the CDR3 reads CASSLTGFVNEQFF. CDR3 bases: TGTGCCAGCAGTTTAACAGGGTTTGTGAATGAGCAGTTCTTC.

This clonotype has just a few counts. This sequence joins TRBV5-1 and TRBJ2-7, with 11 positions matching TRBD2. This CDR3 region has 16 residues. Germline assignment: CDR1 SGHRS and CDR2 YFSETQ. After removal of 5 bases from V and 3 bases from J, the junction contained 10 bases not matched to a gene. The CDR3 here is CASRIGGTSGNYEQYF. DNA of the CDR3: TGCGCCAGCAGAATTGGTGGGACTAGCGGAAACTACGAGCAGTACTTC.

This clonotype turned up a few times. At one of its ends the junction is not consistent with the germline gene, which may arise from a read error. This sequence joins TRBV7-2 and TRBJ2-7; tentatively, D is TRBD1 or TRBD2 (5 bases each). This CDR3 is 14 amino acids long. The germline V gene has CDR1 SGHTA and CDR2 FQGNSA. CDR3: CASTLPGSSYEQYF. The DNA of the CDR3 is TGTGCCAGCACCTTACCAGGGAGCTCCTACGAGCAGTACTTC. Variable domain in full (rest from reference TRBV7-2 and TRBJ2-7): GAGVSQSPSNKVTEKGKDVELRCDPISGHTALYWYRQSLGQGLEFLIYFQGNSAPDKSGLPSDRFSAERTGGSVSTLTIQRTQQEDSAVYLCASTLPGSSYEQYFGPGTRLTVT.

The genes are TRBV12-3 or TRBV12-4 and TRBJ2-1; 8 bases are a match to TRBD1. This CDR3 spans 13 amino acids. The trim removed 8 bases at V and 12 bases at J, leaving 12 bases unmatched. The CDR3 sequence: CASLGTGPTPQFF. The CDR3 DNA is TGTGCCAGCCTGGGGACAGGCCCTACACCGCAGTTCTTC.

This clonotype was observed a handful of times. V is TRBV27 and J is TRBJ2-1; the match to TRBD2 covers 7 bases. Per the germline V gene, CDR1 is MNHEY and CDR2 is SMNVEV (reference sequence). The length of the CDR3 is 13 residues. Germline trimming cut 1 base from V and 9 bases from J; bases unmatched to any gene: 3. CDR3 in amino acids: CASSLFWGGEQFF. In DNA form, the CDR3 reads TGTGCCAGCAGTTTATTTTGGGGGGGTGAGCAGTTCTTC.

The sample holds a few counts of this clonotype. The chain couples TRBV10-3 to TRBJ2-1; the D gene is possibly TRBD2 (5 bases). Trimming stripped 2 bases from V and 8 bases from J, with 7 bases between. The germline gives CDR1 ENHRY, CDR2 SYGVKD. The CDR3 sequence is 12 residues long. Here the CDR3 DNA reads TGTGCCATCAGTGAGCTGGAGGATGAGCAGTTCTTC. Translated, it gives CAISELEDEQFF.

The chain's CDR3 is CASSLSDGETQYF. DNA of the CDR3: TGTGCCAGCAGTTTGAGTGACGGAGAGACCCAGTACTTC. The rearrangement uses TRBV12-3 or TRBV12-4 and TRBJ2-5; no clear D gene. The CDR3 is 13 residues long. The ends were cut back, 3 bases at V and 4 bases at J, with 9 bases in the middle.

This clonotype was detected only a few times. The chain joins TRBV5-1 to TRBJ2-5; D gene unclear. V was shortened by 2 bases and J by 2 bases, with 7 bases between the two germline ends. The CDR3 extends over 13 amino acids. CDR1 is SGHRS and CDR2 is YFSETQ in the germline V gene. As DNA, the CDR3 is TGCGCCAGCAGCTTTAGGCCTCAAGAGACCCAGTACTTC. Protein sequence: CASSFRPQETQYF. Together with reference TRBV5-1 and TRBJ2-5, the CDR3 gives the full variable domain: KAGVTQTPRYLIKTRGQQVTLSCSPISGHRSVSWYQQTPGQGLQFLFEYFSETQRNKGNFPGRFSGRQFSNSRSEMNVSTLELGDSALYLCASSFRPQETQYFGPGTRLLVL.

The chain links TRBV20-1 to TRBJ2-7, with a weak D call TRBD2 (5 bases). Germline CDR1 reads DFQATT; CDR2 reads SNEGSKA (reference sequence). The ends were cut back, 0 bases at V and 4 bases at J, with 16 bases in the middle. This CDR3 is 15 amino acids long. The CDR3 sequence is CSARDDRGSPYEQYF. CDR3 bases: TGCAGTGCTAGAGATGATAGAGGGTCCCCATACGAGCAGTACTTC.

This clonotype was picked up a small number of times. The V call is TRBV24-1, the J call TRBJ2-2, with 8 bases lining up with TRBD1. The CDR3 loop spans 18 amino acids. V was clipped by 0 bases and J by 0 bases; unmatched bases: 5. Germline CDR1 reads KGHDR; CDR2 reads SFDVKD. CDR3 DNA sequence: TGTGCCACCAGTGATTTGGACTCGGGACAGGCGAACACCGGGGAGCTGTTTTTT. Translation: CATSDLDSGQANTGELFF.

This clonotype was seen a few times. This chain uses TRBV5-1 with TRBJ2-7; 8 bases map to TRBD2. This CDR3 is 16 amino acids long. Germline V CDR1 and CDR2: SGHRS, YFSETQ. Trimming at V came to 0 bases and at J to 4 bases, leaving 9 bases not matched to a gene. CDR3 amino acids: CASSLGTSQVGYEQYF. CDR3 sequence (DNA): TGCGCCAGCAGCTTGGGGACTAGCCAAGTGGGATACGAGCAGTACTTC.

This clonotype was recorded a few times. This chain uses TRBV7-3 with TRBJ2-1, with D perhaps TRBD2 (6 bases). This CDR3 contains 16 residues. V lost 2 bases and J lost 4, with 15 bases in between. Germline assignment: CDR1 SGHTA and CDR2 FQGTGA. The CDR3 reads CASSLGRTTQYNEQFF. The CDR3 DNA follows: TGTGCCAGCAGCTTAGGCCGGACTACCCAGTACAATGAGCAGTTCTTC. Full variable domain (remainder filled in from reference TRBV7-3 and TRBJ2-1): GAGVSQTPSNKVTEKGKYVELRCDPISGHTALYWYRQSLGQGPEFLIYFQGTGAADDSGLPNDRFFAVRPEGSVSTLKIQRTERGDSAVYLCASSLGRTTQYNEQFFGPGTRLTVL.

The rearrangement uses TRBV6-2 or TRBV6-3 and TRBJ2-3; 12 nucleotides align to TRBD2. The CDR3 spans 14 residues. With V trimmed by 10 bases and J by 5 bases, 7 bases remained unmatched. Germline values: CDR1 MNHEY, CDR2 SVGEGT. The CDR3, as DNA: TGTGCCACCGGACTAGCGGGGTTAGGAGATACGCAGTATTTT. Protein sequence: CATGLAGLGDTQYF.

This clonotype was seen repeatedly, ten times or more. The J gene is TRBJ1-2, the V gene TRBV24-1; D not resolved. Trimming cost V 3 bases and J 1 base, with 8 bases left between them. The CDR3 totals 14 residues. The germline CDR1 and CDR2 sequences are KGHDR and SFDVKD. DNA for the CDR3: TGTGCCACCAGTGATAGAGGGATTAACTATGGCTACACCTTC. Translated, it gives CATSDRGINYGYTF.